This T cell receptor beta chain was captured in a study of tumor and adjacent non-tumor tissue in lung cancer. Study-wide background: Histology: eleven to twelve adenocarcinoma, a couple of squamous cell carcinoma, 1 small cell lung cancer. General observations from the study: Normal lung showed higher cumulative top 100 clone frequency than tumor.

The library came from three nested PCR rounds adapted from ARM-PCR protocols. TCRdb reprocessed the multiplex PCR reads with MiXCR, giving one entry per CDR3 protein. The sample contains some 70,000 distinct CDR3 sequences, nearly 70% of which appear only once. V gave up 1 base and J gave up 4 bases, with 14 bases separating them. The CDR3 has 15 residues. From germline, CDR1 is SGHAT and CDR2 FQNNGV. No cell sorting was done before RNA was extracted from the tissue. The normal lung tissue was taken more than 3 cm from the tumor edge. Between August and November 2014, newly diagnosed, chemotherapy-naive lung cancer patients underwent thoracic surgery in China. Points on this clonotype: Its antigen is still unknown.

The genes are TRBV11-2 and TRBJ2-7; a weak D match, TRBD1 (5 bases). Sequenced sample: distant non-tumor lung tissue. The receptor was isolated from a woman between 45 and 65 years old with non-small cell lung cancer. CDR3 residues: CASSLAQDGAYEQYF. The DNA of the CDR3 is TGTGCCAGCAGCTTAGCACAGGACGGTGCTTACGAGCAGTACTTC.